Each of the 14 T cell receptor beta chains below was sequenced from the same sample in a study of CXCR3-negative and CXCR3-positive naive CD8 T cells. Overall study findings and caveats: More hydrophobic TRB CDR3s were found in CXCR3-positive naive cells than in CXCR3-negative naive cells.

UMI labels and 5' RACE were used to prepare the TRB cDNA libraries. TCRdb re-called the 5' RACE reads, yielding one record per CDR3 amino acid sequence without DNA. The data show approximately 100,000 distinct CDR3 sequences, and the top ten clones hold about 0.35%. No antigen has been identified for these receptors. Sample: naive CXCR3+ CD8+ T cells from blood. Subset reported: CD45RO-CCR7+CD27+CD95- naive CD8+ T cells expressing CXCR3 (TNR3+). The receptors were sampled from a human donor in good health. Some clones in this sample may be carry-over from other donors' samples.

The chain combines TRBV12-3 or TRBV12-4 with TRBJ2-7; checking the TCRdb D call of TRBD2 is not possible without DNA. The CDR3 loop spans 15 amino acids. This CDR3 reads CASSTLSGGSYEQYF.

The V gene is TRBV29-1, the J gene TRBJ1-2; the TCRdb call, TRBD1, lacks DNA for checking. The CDR3 totals 12 residues. The germline gives CDR1 SQVTM, CDR2 ANQGSEA. The CDR3 reads CSVEGQGAGYTF.

The chain recombines TRBV28 with TRBJ2-7; TCRdb selects TRBD1, and the lack of DNA leaves this call unchecked. This CDR3 region has 15 residues. Germline CDR1 MDHEN, CDR2 SYDVKM. The CDR3 loop is CASSFFANTGGEQYF.

The chain couples TRBV27 to TRBJ2-7; TCRdb's D gene call, TRBD1, goes unchecked for lack of DNA. Per germline, CDR1 MNHEY and CDR2 SMNVEV (reference sequence). This CDR3 is 14 amino acids long. This chain's CDR3 is CASSYQGSSYEQYF.

The rearrangement joins TRBV5-1 to TRBJ2-3; TCRdb picks TRBD2, but there is no DNA to check that call. The CDR3 has 15 residues. Germline V gene data show CDR1 as SGHRS and CDR2 as YFSETQ. The CDR3 here is CASRGAAGGPNTQYF.

The chain carries TRBV29-1 and TRBJ2-7; TCRdb's assignment of TRBD1 cannot be checked, as there is no DNA. Germline CDR1 is SQVTM and CDR2 is ANQGSEA. The CDR3 is made up of 12 amino acids. This CDR3 reads CSVDRDQGEQYF.

The rearrangement joins TRBV14 to TRBJ2-1; TCRdb's D gene call, TRBD1, goes unchecked for lack of DNA. The CDR3 runs 15 residues. Germline V gene lookup returns CDR1 SGHDN and CDR2 FVKESK. The CDR3 loop reads CASSQAGVSRNEQFF.

The gene calls are TRBV4-3 and TRBJ1-2; the D call of TRBD1 rests on TCRdb alone, since no DNA is present to check it. Germline lookup yields CDR1 LGHNA and CDR2 YSLEER. The CDR3 is 15 residues long. CDR3 in amino acids: CASSQRQGALDGYTF.

The rearrangement joins TRBV28 to TRBJ2-1; TCRdb outputs TRBD2, but without DNA this stays unchecked. The germline V gene has CDR1 MDHEN and CDR2 SYDVKM. CDR3 length equals 16 residues. The CDR3 region is CASRGRQNSGDNEQFF.

The chain carries TRBV7-9 and TRBJ2-7; TCRdb outputs TRBD2, but without DNA this stays unchecked. The germline V gene encodes CDR1 SEHNR and CDR2 FQNEAQ (reference sequence). The CDR3 runs to 17 residues. The CDR3 region is CASSFGTSGGPGYEQYF.

V usage is TRBV28 and J usage is TRBJ2-7; with no DNA, the TCRdb D assignment of TRBD1 cannot be verified. This CDR3 comprises 13 residues. The germline gives CDR1 MDHEN, CDR2 SYDVKM. CDR3 protein: CASWGQGDYEQYF.

V usage is TRBV20-1 and J usage is TRBJ1-1. The germline V gene encodes CDR1 DFQATT and CDR2 SNEGSKA (reference sequence). The CDR3 extends over 15 amino acids. The CDR3 spells CSARRLVTAYTEAFF.

The chain links TRBV28 to TRBJ2-7; TCRdb names TRBD2, which stays unverified in the absence of DNA. The CDR3 contains 14 residues. CDR1 MDHEN and CDR2 SYDVKM come from the germline V gene. The CDR3 sequence is CASRYPLRGDEQYF.

The rearrangement joins TRBV28 to TRBJ2-7; TCRdb returns TRBD1, unconfirmable since there is no DNA. This CDR3 spans 15 amino acids. Germline V lookup: CDR1 MDHEN, CDR2 SYDVKM. CDR3: CASSPLTGVVYEQYF. The whole variable domain, remainder taken from reference TRBV28 and TRBJ2-7, is DVKVTQSSRYLVKRTGEKVFLECVQDMDHENMFWYRQDPGLGLRLIYFSYDVKMKEKGDIPEGYSVSREKKERFSLILESASTNQTSMYLCASSPLTGVVYEQYFGPGTRLTVT.